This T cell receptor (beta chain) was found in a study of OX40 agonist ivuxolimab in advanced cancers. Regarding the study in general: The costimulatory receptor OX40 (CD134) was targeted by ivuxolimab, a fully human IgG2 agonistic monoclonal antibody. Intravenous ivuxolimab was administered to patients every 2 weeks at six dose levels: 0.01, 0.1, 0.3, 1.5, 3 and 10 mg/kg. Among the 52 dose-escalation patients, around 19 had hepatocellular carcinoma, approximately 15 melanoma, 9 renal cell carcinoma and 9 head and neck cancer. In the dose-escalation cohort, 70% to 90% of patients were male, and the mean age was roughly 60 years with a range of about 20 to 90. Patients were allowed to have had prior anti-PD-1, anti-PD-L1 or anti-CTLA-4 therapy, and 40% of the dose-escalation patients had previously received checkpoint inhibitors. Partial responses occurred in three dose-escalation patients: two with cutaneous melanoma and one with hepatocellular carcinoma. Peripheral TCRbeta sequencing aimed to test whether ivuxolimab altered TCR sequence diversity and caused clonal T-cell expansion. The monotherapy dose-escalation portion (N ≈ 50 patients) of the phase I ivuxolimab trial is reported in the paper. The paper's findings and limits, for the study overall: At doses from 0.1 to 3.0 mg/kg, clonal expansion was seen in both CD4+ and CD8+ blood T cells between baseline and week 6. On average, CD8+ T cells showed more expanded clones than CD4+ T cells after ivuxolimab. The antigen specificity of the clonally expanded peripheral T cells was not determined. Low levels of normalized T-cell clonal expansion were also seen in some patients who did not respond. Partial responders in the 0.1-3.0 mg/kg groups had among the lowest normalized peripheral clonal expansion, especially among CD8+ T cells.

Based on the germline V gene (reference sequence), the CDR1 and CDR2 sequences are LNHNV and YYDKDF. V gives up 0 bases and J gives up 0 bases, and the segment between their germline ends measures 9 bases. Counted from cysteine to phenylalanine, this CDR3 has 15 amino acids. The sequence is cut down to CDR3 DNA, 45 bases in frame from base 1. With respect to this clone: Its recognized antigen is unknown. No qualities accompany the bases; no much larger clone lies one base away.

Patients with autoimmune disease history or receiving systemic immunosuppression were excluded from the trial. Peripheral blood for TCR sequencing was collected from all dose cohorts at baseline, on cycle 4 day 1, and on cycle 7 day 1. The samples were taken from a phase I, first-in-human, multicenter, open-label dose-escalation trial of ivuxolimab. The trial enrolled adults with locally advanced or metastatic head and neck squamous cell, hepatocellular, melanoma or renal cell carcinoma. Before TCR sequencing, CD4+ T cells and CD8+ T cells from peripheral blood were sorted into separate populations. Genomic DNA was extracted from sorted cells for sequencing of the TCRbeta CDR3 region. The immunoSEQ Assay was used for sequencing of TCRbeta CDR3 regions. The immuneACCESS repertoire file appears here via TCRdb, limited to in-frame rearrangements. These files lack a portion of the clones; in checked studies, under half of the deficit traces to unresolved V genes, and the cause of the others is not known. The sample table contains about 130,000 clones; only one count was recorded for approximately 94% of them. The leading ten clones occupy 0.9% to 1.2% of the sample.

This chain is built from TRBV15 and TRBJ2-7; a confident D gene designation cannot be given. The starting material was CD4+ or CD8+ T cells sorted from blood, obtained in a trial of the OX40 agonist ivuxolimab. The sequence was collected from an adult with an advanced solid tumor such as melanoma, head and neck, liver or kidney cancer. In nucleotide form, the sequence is TGTGCCACCAGCAGAGATCCACTGCTCTCCTACGAGCAGTACTTC. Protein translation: CATSRDPLLSYEQYF. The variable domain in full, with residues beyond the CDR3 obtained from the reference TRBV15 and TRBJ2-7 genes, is DAMVIQNPRYQVTQFGKPVTLSCSQTLNHNVMYWYQQKSSQAPKLLFHYYDKDFNNEADTPDNFQSRRPNTSFCFLDIRSPGLGDTAMYLCATSRDPLLSYEQYFGPGTRLTVT.